Detailed here is one TCR beta chain. As yet, its antigen is unknown. Once RNA had been extracted, it was reverse transcribed into cDNA to act as the sequencing template. Assay: immunoSEQ multiplex PCR; the TCRdb copy retains only in-frame clones and omits some. The sample yields 120,000 or so clones, 61% seen once. Treatment noted: oral pan-JAK inhibitor, 5-10 mg twice daily. The investigators collected lesional scalp punch biopsies and peripheral blood from alopecia areata patients. This CDR3 has 12 amino acids. Trimming pared 4 bases from V and 6 bases from J, leaving 11 bases between. Germline V gene lookup returns CDR1 SGHDT and CDR2 YYEEEE. This sample stems from a study of CD8+ T cells in alopecia areata. The study's findings and limits: Persistence in scalp and blood during tofacitinib was observed for many expanded lesional clones. Among the top 100, expanded CD8+ clones were significantly decreased by tofacitinib, as was scalp clonality.

The sequence came from a human donor with alopecia areata. The input for sequencing was CD4+ T cells sorted from blood, taken at week 4, from a patient treated with tofacitinib. V is TRBV5-6 and J is TRBJ2-7; perhaps TRBD2 as D (5 bases). As DNA, the CDR3 is TGTGCCAGCAGCAGGAAAGGACTCGAGCAGTACTTC. This codes for CASSRKGLEQYF.